The 9 T cell receptor beta chains reported below all come from one sample, sequenced in a study of T cells in localized non-small cell lung cancer. Libraries were prepared by immunoSEQ multiplex PCR; TCRdb keeps only in-frame clonotypes and omits some of them. The data show 30,000 to 35,000 clones, over 80% seen once. Material: peripheral blood, obtained before any cancer treatment. These receptors came from a female donor of 60 years or more with stage I lung adenocarcinoma.

This chain connects TRBV7-9 to TRBJ1-3; 7 bases are a match to TRBD1. J gave up 4 bases and V 3 bases, and 6 bases lay outside the gene matches. The CDR3 consists of 15 residues. The germline gives CDR1 SEHNR, CDR2 FQNEAQ (reference sequence). The CDR3 DNA is TGTGCCAGCAGCTTTTCGACAGGGTGGGGAAACACCATATATTTT. This codes for CASSFSTGWGNTIYF.

The V call is TRBV7-8, the J call TRBJ2-3; 8 nucleotides agree with TRBD1. V shed 3 bases and J 9 bases; nucleotides not matched to a gene: 14. CDR1 and CDR2 (germline): SGHVS, FQNEAQ. The CDR3 sequence is 16 residues long. The CDR3 region is CASSFSRRAGGSTQYF. In nucleotides, the CDR3 is TGTGCCAGCAGCTTTTCCCGGAGGGCAGGGGGCAGCACGCAGTATTTT.

This sequence joins TRBV7-9 and TRBJ2-1; D uncertain. The germline gives CDR1 SEHNR, CDR2 FQNEAQ (reference sequence). There are 11 residues in the CDR3. V was cut by 4 bases and J by 7 bases, with 5 bases left in between. As DNA, the CDR3 is TGTGCCAGCAGCTCGAAGAATGAGCAGTTCTTC. It codes for CASSSKNEQFF.

This clone was detected only once. This chain uses TRBV4-1 with TRBJ2-7, with 8 bases identical to TRBD2. The V segment lost 1 base and the J segment 5 bases; nucleotides outside the gene matches: 7. The CDR3 has 15 residues. Germline V gives CDR1 MGHRA, CDR2 YSYEKL. The CDR3 here is CASSQAVAGGDEQYF. The CDR3 coding sequence is TGCGCCAGCAGCCAAGCGGTGGCGGGGGGAGACGAGCAGTACTTC.

This clone was seen a single time. The rearrangement uses TRBV25-1 and TRBJ1-1; weak D call: TRBD1 (5 bases). This CDR3 has 12 amino acids. In germline, CDR1 is MGHDK, CDR2 SYGVNS. V was trimmed by 4 bases and J by 7 bases, leaving 10 bases between them. The CDR3 reads CASSGGVSEAFF. In DNA form, the CDR3 reads TGTGCCAGCAGTGGAGGGGTGAGTGAAGCTTTCTTT. The variable domain in full, completed from reference TRBV25-1 and TRBJ1-1, reads EADIYQTPRYLVIGTGKKITLECSQTMGHDKMYWYQQDPGMELHLIHYSYGVNSTEKGDLSSESTVSRIRTEHFPLTLESARPSHTSQYLCASSGGVSEAFFGQGTRLTVV.

The rearrangement joins TRBV7-2 to TRBJ1-4, with D uncertain. The CDR3 is 13 amino acids. Germline V CDR1 and CDR2: SGHTA, FQGNSA. Trimming shortened V by 4 bases and J by 8 bases, and 11 bases separated the two germline ends. The CDR3 loop reads CASSYGYPEKLFF. CDR3 coding DNA: TGTGCCAGCAGCTACGGGTATCCCGAAAAACTGTTTTTT.

The V and J genes are TRBV30 and TRBJ2-1; 15 bases are shared with TRBD2. Germline lookup yields CDR1 GTSNPN and CDR2 SVGIG (reference sequence). This CDR3 is built from 17 residues. Losses at the gene ends were 8 bases for V and 0 bases for J; bases not matched to a gene: 8. CDR3 residues: CARGTSGGLSSYNEQFF. The CDR3 nucleotides are TGTGCCAGAGGGACTAGCGGGGGGTTGAGCTCCTACAATGAGCAGTTCTTC.

This chain joins TRBV6-5 and TRBJ1-6; the D is unclear. This CDR3 region has 16 residues. Germline assignment: CDR1 MNHEY and CDR2 SVGAGI. Trimming removed 0 bases from V and 1 base from J, with 7 bases in between. The CDR3 sequence: CASSYSHLSYNSPLHF. CDR3 bases: TGTGCCAGCAGTTACTCGCACTTATCCTATAATTCACCCCTCCACTTT.

The CDR3 is CASSLYPGLASEQYF. In nucleotides, the CDR3 is TGTGCCAGCAGTCTATATCCGGGACTAGCGTCAGAGCAGTACTTC. The rearrangement uses TRBV27 and TRBJ2-7; TRBD2 aligns across 10 bases. In germline, CDR1 is MNHEY, CDR2 SMNVEV (reference sequence). The CDR3 is 15 amino acids. V shed 5 bases, J shed 7 bases, and the junction held 11 bases outside the gene matches.